This T cell receptor beta chain is drawn from a study of blood T cells in healthy people across ages. This clonotype appeared many times. Trimming shortened V by 0 bases and J by 5 bases, and 19 bases separated the two germline ends. Germline CDR1 MNHEY, CDR2 SVGEGT. The CDR3 totals 17 residues. The second PCR ran about 6 to 11 cycles with a sample-barcoded 5' primer and J-beta primers. Using its own MiXCR run on the 5' RACE reads, TCRdb lists one record per CDR3 protein. The sample has more than 800,000 distinct CDR3 sequences, 29% seen once. The rearrangement uses TRBV6-2 or TRBV6-3 and TRBJ2-5, with D possibly being TRBD1 (6 bases). This sequence originates from a woman of 80 years or more in good health. The material sequenced was blood. The CDR3 DNA is TGTGCCAGCAGTTACTCGACGGTGGCAGGGGAGTGGGAGACCCAGTACTTC. It codes for CASSYSTVAGEWETQYF.